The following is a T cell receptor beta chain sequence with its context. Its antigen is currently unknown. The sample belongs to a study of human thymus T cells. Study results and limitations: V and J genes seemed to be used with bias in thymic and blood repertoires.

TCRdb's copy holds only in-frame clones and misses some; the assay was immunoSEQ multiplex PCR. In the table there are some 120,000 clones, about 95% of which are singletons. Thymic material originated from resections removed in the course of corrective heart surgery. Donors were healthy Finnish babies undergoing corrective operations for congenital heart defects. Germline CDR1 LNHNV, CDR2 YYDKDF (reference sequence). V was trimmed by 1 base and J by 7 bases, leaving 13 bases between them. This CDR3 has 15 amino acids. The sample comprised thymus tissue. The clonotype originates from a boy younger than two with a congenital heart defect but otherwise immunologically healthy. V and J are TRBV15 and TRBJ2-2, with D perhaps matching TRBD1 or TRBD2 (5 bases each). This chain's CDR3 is CATSRVPGRVGELFF. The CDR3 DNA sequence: TGTGCCACCAGCAGAGTCCCGGGACGTGTCGGGGAGCTGTTTTTT.